Sequencing of this T cell receptor beta chain was carried out in a study of T cells in Graves' hyperthyroidism and ophthalmopathy. Study in general: Peripheral blood was secured at the point of initial diagnosis, before any treatment.

Trimming took 3 bases from V and 0 from J; bases not matched to a gene: 7. Per the germline V gene, CDR1 is PRHDT and CDR2 is FYEKMQ (reference sequence). This CDR3 comprises 17 residues. Researchers took RNA transcripts and amplified the TCR beta CDR3 regions from them. HTBI primers were the set used in a first-round RT-PCR of the TCR CDR3. TCRdb passed the multiplex PCR reads through MiXCR, listing each CDR3 protein once. The sample has approximately 420,000 distinct CDR3 sequences; roughly an eighth are singletons. No progression to ophthalmopathy during 18 months of follow-up defined stable disease.

The rearrangement uses TRBV13 and TRBJ2-7; 11 bases line up with TRBD2. The receptor was isolated from a woman under 30 with Graves' hyperthyroidism. Sequencing input: blood. CDR3 loop: CASSLRTSGYSSYEQYF. In nucleotides, the CDR3 is TGTGCCAGCAGCTTGCGGACTAGCGGGTACAGCTCCTACGAGCAGTACTTC. Together with reference TRBV13 and TRBJ2-7, the CDR3 gives the full variable domain: AAGVIQSPRHLIKEKRETATLKCYPIPRHDTVYWYQQGPGQDPQFLISFYEKMQSDKGSIPDRFSAQQFSDYHSELNMSSLELGDSALYFCASSLRTSGYSSYEQYFGPGTRLTVT.